A single sample is the source of the 3 T cell receptor beta chains below, sequenced in a study of blood T cell repertoires in COVID-19. This table comes from immunoSEQ multiplex PCR, and its TCRdb copy is limited to in-frame clones, with some not included. The sample lists hundreds of thousands of clones, around 90% occurring once. The sequencing input was PBMCs or T cells enriched from blood (not recorded which). These TCRs come from a woman aged 18-29 years who had recovered from COVID-19.

The rearrangement links TRBV16 to TRBJ2-7; a weak D match, TRBD2 (5 bases). The CDR3 loop spans 17 amino acids. The ends were cut back, 2 bases at V and 2 bases at J, with 19 bases in the middle. Germline values: CDR1 KGHSY, CDR2 FQNENV. CDR3 protein: CASSQSDYAGRAYEQYF. In DNA, the CDR3 is TGTGCCAGCAGCCAAAGTGACTATGCGGGTCGCGCCTACGAGCAGTACTTC.

This clone was recorded once. V gene TRBV7-9 combines with J gene TRBJ1-6, with D perhaps TRBD1 (5 bases). This CDR3 has 16 residues. Deletions cut 1 base from V and 0 bases from J, with 7 bases between. Germline assignment: CDR1 SEHNR and CDR2 FQNEAQ (reference sequence). The CDR3 protein is CASSLGDSSYNSPLHF. CDR3 nucleotides: TGTGCCAGCAGCTTAGGTGACAGCTCCTATAATTCACCCCTCCACTTT. The whole variable domain, filled in from reference TRBV7-9 and TRBJ1-6, reads DTGVSQNPRHKITKRGQNVTFRCDPISEHNRLYWYRQTLGQGPEFLTYFQNEAQLEKSRLLSDRFSAERPKGSFSTLEIQRTEQGDSAMYLCASSLGDSSYNSPLHFGNGTRLTVT.

The chain has TRBV7-9 and TRBJ2-3; TRBD2 agrees at 9 bases. Looked up from germline, CDR1 is SEHNR and CDR2 is FQNEAQ (reference sequence). V lost 5 bases, J lost 3 bases, and 3 bases stayed unmatched. This CDR3 has 14 residues. This chain's CDR3 is CASSGGRETDTQYF. The DNA of the CDR3 is TGTGCCAGCAGCGGCGGGAGGGAGACAGATACGCAGTATTTT.